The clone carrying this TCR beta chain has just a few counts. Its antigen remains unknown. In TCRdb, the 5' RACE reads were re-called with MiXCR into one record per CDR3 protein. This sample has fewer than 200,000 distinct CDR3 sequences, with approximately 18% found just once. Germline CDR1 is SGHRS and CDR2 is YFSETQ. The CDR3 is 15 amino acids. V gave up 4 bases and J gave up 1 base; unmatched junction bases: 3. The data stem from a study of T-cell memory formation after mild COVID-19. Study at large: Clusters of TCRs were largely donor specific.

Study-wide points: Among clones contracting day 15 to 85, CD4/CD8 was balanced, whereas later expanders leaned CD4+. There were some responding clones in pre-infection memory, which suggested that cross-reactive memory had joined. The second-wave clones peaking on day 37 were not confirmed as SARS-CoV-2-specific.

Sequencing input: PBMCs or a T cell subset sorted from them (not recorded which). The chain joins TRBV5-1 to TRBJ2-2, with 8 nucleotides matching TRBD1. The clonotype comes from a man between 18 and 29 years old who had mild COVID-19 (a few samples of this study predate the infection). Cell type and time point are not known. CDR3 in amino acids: CASSGGTGNTGELFF. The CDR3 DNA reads TGCGCCAGCAGCGGCGGGACAGGGAACACCGGGGAGCTGTTTTTT.